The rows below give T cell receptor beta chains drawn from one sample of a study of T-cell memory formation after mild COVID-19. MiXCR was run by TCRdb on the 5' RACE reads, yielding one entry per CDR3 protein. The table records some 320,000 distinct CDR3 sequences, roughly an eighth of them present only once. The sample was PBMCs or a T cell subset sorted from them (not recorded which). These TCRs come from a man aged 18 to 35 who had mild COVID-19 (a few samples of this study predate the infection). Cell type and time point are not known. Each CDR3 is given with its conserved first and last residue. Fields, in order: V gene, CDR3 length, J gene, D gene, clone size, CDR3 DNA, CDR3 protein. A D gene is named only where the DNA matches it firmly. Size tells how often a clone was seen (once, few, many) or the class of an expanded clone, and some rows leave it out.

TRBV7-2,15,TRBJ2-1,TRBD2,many,TGTGCCAGCACCCCTCTAGCGGGGTCAAGGAATGAGCAGTTCTTC,CASTPLAGSRNEQFF
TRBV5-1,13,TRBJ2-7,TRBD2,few,TGCGCCAGCAGCGGGGGGACTATATACGAGCAGTACTTC,CASSGGTIYEQYF
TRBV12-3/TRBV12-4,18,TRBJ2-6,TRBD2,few,TGTGCCAGCAGTTTGATCGGGCTAGCGGTTGTTGGGGCCAACGTCCTGACTTTC,CASSLIGLAVVGANVLTF
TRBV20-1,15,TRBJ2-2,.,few,TGCAGTGCCCATTACCCGGGACATCACACCGGGGAGCTGTTTTTT,CSAHYPGHHTGELFF
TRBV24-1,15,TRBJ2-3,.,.,TGTGCCACCAGTGACGCCCCCGGGGGCACAGATACGCAGTATTTT,CATSDAPGGTDTQYF
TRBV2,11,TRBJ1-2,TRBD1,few,TGTGCCAGCCGGACAGGAAATGGCTACACCTTC,CASRTGNGYTF
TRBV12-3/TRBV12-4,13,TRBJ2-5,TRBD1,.,TGTGCCAGCAACCCTACAGGGGACCAGACCCAGTACTTC,CASNPTGDQTQYF
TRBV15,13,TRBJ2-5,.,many,TGTGCCACCAGCAGCCCCGGGGGAGAGACCCAGTACTTC,CATSSPGGETQYF
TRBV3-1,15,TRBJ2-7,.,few,TGTGCCAGCAGCCAGGTAGGGGTCCGCTCCTACGAGCAGTACTTC,CASSQVGVRSYEQYF
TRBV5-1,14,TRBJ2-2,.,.,TGCGCCAGCAGGGTGGACTTCGGGTACGGGGAGCTGTTTTTT,CASRVDFGYGELFF
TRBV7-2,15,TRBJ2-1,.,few,TGTGCCAGCAGCTTAGTCGGGGGACCCTTCAATGAGCAGTTCTTC,CASSLVGGPFNEQFF
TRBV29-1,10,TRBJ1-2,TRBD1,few,TGCAGCGTTGTCAGGGGGGGCTACACCTTC,CSVVRGGYTF
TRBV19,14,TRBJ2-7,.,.,TGTGCCAGTAGTATGAGGCCTTCCTCCTACGAGCAGTACTTC,CASSMRPSSYEQYF
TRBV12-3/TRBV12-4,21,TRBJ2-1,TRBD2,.,TGTGCCAGCAGTCCGGCCCCGGGCAGACTAGCGGGGGCTAGCTCCTACAATGAGCAGTTCTTC,CASSPAPGRLAGASSYNEQFF
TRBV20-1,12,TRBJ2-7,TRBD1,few,TGCAGTGCTACACCGGACAGGAGCGAGCAGTACTTC,CSATPDRSEQYF
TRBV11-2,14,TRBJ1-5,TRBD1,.,TGTGCCAGCAGCAGAGACAGGGTTAATCAGCCCCAGCATTTT,CASSRDRVNQPQHF
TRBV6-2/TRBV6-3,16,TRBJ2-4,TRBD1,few,TGTGCCAGCAGTGAACAGGGGGCGGTAGCCAAAAACATTCAGTACTTC,CASSEQGAVAKNIQYF
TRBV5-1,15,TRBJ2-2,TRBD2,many,TGCGCCAGCAGCCATGGACTAGCTTACACCGGGGAGCTGTTTTTT,CASSHGLAYTGELFF
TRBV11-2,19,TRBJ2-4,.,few,TGTGCCAGCAGCTTAGGGACTCCCGAGACAAATCTAGCCAAAAACATTCAGTACTTC,CASSLGTPETNLAKNIQYF
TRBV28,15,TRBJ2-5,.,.,TGTGCCAGCAGTTTCCTGGGCATTCTAAGGGAGACCCAGTACTTC,CASSFLGILRETQYF
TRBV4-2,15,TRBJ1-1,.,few,TGTGCCAGCAGCCAAGATTCGACCTTGAACACTGAAGCTTTCTTT,CASSQDSTLNTEAFF
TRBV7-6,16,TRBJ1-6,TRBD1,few,TGTGCCAGCAGCCTCGCCAGGGACAGTTATAATTCACCCCTCCACTTT,CASSLARDSYNSPLHF
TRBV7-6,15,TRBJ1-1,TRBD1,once,TGTGCCAGCAGCTTCACAGGGGGCGGAAACACTGAAGCTTTCTTT,CASSFTGGGNTEAFF
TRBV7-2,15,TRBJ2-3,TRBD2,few,TGTGCCAGCAGCTTACAGCGGGGGGTTGGAGATACGCAGTATTTT,CASSLQRGVGDTQYF
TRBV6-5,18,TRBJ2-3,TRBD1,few,TGTGCCAGCAGTTACTCGATGTCCGGGACAGGGACCCTGGATACGCAGTATTTT,CASSYSMSGTGTLDTQYF
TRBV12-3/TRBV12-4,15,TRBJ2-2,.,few,TGTGCCAGCAGTTTGGTGGGGGGTGGGGCCGGGGAGCTGTTTTTT,CASSLVGGGAGELFF
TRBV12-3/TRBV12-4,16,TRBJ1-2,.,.,TGTGCCAGCAGTTTTACACACAGACCTACTAACTATGGCTACACCTTC,CASSFTHRPTNYGYTF
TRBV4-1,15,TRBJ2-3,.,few,TGCGCCAGCAGCCAAGAAGAGCACTACACAGATACGCAGTATTTT,CASSQEEHYTDTQYF
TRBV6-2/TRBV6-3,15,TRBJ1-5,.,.,TGTGCCAGCAGCCCCGCCGGGGAGGGCAATCAGCCCCAGCATTTT,CASSPAGEGNQPQHF
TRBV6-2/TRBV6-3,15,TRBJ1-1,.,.,TGTGCCAGCAGTTACACCCTGGACGGATCGACTGAAGCTTTCTTT,CASSYTLDGSTEAFF
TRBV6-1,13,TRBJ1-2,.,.,TGTGCCAGCAGTGGACAGGTCGACGGTGGCTACACCTTC,CASSGQVDGGYTF
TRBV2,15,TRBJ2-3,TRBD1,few,TGTGCCAGCAGCGACAGGGGCTCCGGCACAGATACGCAGTATTTT,CASSDRGSGTDTQYF
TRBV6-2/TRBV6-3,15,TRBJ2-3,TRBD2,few,TGTGCCAGCAGCCAGACTAGCTTATACACAGATACGCAGTATTTT,CASSQTSLYTDTQYF
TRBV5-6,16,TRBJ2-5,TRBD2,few,TGTGCCAGCAGCTTGGCCTCTTCTAGCGGGGGAGAGACCCAGTACTTC,CASSLASSSGGETQYF
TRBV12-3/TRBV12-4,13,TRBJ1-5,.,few,TGTGCCAGCAAACTAGGGAGATTGCAGCCCCAGCATTTT,CASKLGRLQPQHF
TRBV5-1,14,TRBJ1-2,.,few,TGCGCCAGCAGCTGGACGTCCGGGACTAAGGGCTACACCTTC,CASSWTSGTKGYTF
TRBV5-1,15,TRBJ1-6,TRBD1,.,TGCGCCAGCAGCCGGACAGGGGGCGTTTCCTCACCCCTCCACTTT,CASSRTGGVSSPLHF
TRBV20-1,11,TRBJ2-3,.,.,TGCAGTGCTAGTGAGGCAGATACGCAGTATTTT,CSASEADTQYF
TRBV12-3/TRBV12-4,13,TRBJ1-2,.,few,TGTGCCAGCAAAGACCCCCGAGGCCATGGCTACACCTTC,CASKDPRGHGYTF
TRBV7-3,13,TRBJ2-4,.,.,TGTGCCAGCAGCTTAATACCCCAGGACATTCAGTACTTC,CASSLIPQDIQYF
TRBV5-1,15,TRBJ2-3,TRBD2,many,TGCGCCAGCAGCGGGACTAGCGCGTACACAGATACGCAGTATTTT,CASSGTSAYTDTQYF
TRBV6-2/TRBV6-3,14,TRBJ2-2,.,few,TGTGCCAGCAGTTACTCCGTGAACACCGGGGAGCTGTTTTTT,CASSYSVNTGELFF
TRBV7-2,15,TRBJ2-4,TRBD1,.,TGTGCCAGCAGCTTAGGAGGGGGCCTCCAAAACATTCAGTACTTC,CASSLGGGLQNIQYF
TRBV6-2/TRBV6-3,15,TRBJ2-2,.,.,TGTGCCAGCAGTGAGGACCGAGACGACACCGGGGAGCTGTTTTTT,CASSEDRDDTGELFF
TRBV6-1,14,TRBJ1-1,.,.,TGTGCCAGCAGTGAAGCATTGACGTACACTGAAGCTTTCTTT,CASSEALTYTEAFF
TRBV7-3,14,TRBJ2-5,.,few,TGTGCCAGCAGCTTGAATGGGGGCTTGGAGACCCAGTACTTC,CASSLNGGLETQYF
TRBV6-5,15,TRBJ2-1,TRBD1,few,TGTGCCAGCAGCCCGGGACAGGGGCCCTACAATGAGCAGTTCTTC,CASSPGQGPYNEQFF
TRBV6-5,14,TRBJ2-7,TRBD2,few,TGTGCCAGCAGCTTCGGATTAGGGACTACCAATCAGTACTTC,CASSFGLGTTNQYF
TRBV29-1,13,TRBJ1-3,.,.,TGCAGCGTCCGCACTGAAAATGGAAACACCATATATTTT,CSVRTENGNTIYF
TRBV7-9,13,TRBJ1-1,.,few,TGTGCCAGCAGCCGACAGGAGAACACTGAAGCTTTCTTT,CASSRQENTEAFF
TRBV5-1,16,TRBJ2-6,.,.,TGCGCCAGCAGCTGGGAGTCAGGGGCTGGGGCCAACGTCCTGACTTTC,CASSWESGAGANVLTF
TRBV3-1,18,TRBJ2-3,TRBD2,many,TGTGCCAGCAGCCTCCTGGGACTAGCGGGGGACCCCCGCCACTCGCAGTATTTT,CASSLLGLAGDPRHSQYF
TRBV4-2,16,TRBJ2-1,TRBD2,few,TGTGCCAGCAGCCATAGACTAGCGGGGGCCCCTGGGGAGCAGTTCTTC,CASSHRLAGAPGEQFF
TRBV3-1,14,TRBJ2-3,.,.,TGTGCCAGCAGCCCCCACCCCGACCTCGATACGCAGTATTTT,CASSPHPDLDTQYF
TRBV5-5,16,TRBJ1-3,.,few,TGTGCCAGCAGCTTGTGGTCCGGGAGCTCTGGAAACACCATATATTTT,CASSLWSGSSGNTIYF
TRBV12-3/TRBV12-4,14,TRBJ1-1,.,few,TGTGCCAGCAGTTTAAGTCAAGGAGACACTGAAGCTTTCTTT,CASSLSQGDTEAFF
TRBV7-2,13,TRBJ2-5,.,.,TGTGCCAGCAGCGCCCCAAATCAAGAGACCCAGTACTTC,CASSAPNQETQYF
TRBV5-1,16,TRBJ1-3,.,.,TGCGCCAGCAGCCCTTCGGTCCCAGGGGCTGGAAACACCATATATTTT,CASSPSVPGAGNTIYF
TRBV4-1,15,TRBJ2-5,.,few,TGCGCCAGCAGCCAAGAGGCATTTACGGAAGAGACCCAGTACTTC,CASSQEAFTEETQYF
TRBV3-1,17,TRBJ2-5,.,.,TGTGCCAGCAGCCACGGGACCAGTTACCCGCTCCAAGAGACCCAGTACTTC,CASSHGTSYPLQETQYF